This T cell receptor (beta chain) is drawn from a study of cytomegalovirus exposure and HLA in healthy donors. Study-level background: Earlier, 110 million or so unique TCR beta sequences were recovered from roughly 170 million T cells by an analysis. HLA-typed donors contributed 65 million to 95 million unique TCRs, which were held in an early data release.

CDR1 and CDR2 from the germline V gene are MNHEY and SMNVEV (reference sequence). J gave up 8 bases and V 2 bases, and 6 bases lay outside the gene matches. The CDR3 is 16 residues long. Study observations and caveats: Later analysis demonstrated an association between a missense DCLRE1C variant and TCR beta V- and J-gene trimming.

PCR amplification relied on 60 Vbeta primers (plus 13 Jbeta primers). Repertoires were generated with immunoSEQ multiplex PCR, while TCRdb's copy carries only in-frame clones and drops some. Among 180,000 or so clones listed, 78% were seen once. Note on this clone: Antigen unknown.

The sequence derives from a female donor in good health and CMV-seronegative. Sequenced input: PBMCs. This chain connects TRBV27 to TRBJ2-2; TRBD2 matches 12 bases. CDR3 residues: CASSLLAGGFGGELFF. Written as DNA, the CDR3 is TGTGCCAGCAGTTTACTAGCGGGGGGGTTCGGAGGGGAGCTGTTTTTT.